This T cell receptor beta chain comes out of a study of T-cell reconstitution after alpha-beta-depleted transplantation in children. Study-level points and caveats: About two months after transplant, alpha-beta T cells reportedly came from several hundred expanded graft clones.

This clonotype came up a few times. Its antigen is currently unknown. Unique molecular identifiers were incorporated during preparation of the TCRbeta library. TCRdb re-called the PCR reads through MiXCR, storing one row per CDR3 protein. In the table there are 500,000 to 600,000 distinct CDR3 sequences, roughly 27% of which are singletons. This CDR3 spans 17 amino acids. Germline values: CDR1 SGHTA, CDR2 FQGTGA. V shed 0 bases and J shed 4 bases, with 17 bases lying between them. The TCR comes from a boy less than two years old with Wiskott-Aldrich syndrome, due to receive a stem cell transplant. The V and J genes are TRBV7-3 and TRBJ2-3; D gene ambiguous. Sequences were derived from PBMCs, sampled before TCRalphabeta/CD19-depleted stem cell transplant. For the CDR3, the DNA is TGTGCCAGCAGCTTAACGTTTGTCCATCCGGGCCCAGATACGCAGTATTTT. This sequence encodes CASSLTFVHPGPDTQYF.